The 3 T cell receptor beta chains reported below all come from one sample, sequenced in a study of CD8 T cells in ankylosing spondylitis (dated by TCRdb to about 2017). Libraries were made using 5' RACE. TCRdb lists the instrument as Illumina HiSeq 2500. TCRdb passed the public sequencing reads through fastp at Q25 and MiXCR, retaining productive beta sequences. Merged by CDR3 protein, the rows form single entries marked with the most common genes and DNA. Counted in this sample were 250,000 to 300,000 distinct CDR3 sequences; 20% of them appeared once. The ten largest clones add up to roughly 7.3% of the sample. What was sequenced was blood, either unsorted or a sorted T cell fraction (not recorded which). The origin of the receptors is a male donor with ankylosing spondylitis or in good health (not recorded which).

CDR3 coding DNA: TGCGCCAGCAGCGACGATAGCGGGGGGCCGGTCAATGAGCAGTTCTTC. Translated: CASSDDSGGPVNEQFF. The chain has TRBV5-1 and TRBJ2-1, with 10 bases matching TRBD2. The germline CDR1 and CDR2 sequences are SGHRS and YFSETQ. The CDR3 consists of 16 residues. J was trimmed by 6 bases and V by 4 bases; bases with no gene match: 10.

This clonotype was recorded a few times. The CDR3, as DNA: TGCGCCAGCAGCGGGGGACAGGGGATTCGGACTGAAGCTTTCTTT. Its protein is CASSGGQGIRTEAFF. The chain links TRBV5-1 to TRBJ1-1; 10 positions match TRBD1. Per the germline V gene, CDR1 is SGHRS and CDR2 is YFSETQ. Losses at the gene ends were 4 bases for V and 5 bases for J; bases not matched to a gene: 8. The CDR3 length is 15 residues.

Only a few counts were recorded for this clonotype. V and J are TRBV4-2 and TRBJ2-3; no clear D gene. Trimming took 0 bases from V and 2 from J, leaving 9 bases between them. Germline values: CDR1 LGHNA, CDR2 YNFKEQ. The CDR3 sequence is 15 residues long. CDR3 nucleotide sequence: TGTGCCAGCAGCCAAGAATGGCTAACCACAGATACGCAGTATTTT. It codes for CASSQEWLTTDTQYF.